This T cell receptor (beta chain) was profiled in a study of T-cell memory formation after mild COVID-19. The study, taken as a whole, reports: From day 15 to 85, contracting clones were balanced between CD4 and CD8, whereas later expanders leaned toward CD4+.

This clonotype has a handful of counts. Its antigen is undetermined. Constant-segment primers served in 5'RACE that generated TCR alpha and TCR beta cDNA libraries bearing sample barcodes and UMIs. TCRdb called the 5' RACE reads again in MiXCR, with one record for every CDR3 protein. Altogether 350,000 to 550,000 distinct CDR3 sequences are present, approximately 18% being singletons, with the ten largest covering about 22%. Trimming pared 4 bases from V and 0 bases from J, leaving 11 bases between. CDR3 length equals 16 residues. Germline V gene data show CDR1 as SGHRS and CDR2 as YFSETQ. Sequenced sample: PBMCs or a T cell subset sorted from them (not recorded which). This receptor was taken from a man aged 18 to 29 who had mild COVID-19 (a few samples of this study predate the infection). Cell type and time point are not known. The chain carries TRBV5-1 and TRBJ2-6, with TRBD1 as a possible D gene (6 bases). CDR3 residues: CASSQGHDSGANVLTF. CDR3 DNA: TGCGCCAGCAGCCAGGGACATGACTCTGGGGCCAACGTCCTGACTTTC.